This T cell receptor beta chain is from a study of shared clonotypes between healthy human individuals. The length of the CDR3 is 17 residues. V lost 0 bases to trimming and J lost 2 bases, with 14 bases between them. Germline V gene data show CDR1 as MGHRA and CDR2 as YSYEKL. Original processing methods: Owing to the provision of junction-only sequences devoid of quality scores by immunoSEQ, filtering differed. TCRdb keeps only in-frame clones here, not all; method: immunoSEQ multiplex PCR. The DNA gave D and trimming, while V, J and clone size come from that table. The data contain roughly 1.5 million clones, approximately 98% of them singletons.

The rearrangement uses TRBV4-1 and TRBJ1-5; tentatively, D is TRBD1 (6 bases). The sequenced sample was naive CD4+ T cells sorted from blood. Subset in this sample: CD45RA+ positively selected. This clonotype was obtained from a man aged 25 to 40 in good health. The CDR3 is CASSQEKGGGGNQPQHF. CDR3 sequence (DNA): TGCGCCAGCAGCCAAGAGAAGGGGGGAGGGGGCAATCAGCCCCAGCATTTT.